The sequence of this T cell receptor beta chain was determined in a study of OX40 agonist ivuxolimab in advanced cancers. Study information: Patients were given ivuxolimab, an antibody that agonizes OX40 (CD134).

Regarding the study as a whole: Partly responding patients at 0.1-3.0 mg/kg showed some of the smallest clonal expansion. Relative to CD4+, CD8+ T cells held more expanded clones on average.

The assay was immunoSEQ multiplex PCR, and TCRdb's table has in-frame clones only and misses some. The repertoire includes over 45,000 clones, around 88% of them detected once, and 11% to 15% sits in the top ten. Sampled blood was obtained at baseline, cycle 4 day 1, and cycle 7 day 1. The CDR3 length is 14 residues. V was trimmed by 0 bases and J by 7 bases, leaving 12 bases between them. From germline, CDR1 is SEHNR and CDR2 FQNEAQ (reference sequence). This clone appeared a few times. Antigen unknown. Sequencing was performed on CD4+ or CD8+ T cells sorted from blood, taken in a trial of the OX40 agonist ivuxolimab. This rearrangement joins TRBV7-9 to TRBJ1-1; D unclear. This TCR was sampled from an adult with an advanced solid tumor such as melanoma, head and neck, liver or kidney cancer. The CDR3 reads CASSLAPPVCEAFF. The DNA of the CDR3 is TGTGCCAGCAGCTTAGCGCCCCCCGTTTGTGAAGCTTTCTTT.